This TCR beta chain is drawn from a study of Graves' ophthalmopathy and Graves' hyperthyroidism. Ineligible for inclusion were patients with other autoimmune diseases, uncontrolled infections, pregnancy or lactation. Diagnoses were established from clinical symptoms, serum thyroxine, TRAb, thyroid ultrasound and orbital computed tomography. Researchers took RNA transcripts and amplified TCR beta CDR3 regions from them. Investigators did first-round RT-PCR with HTBI primers, then second-round multiplex PCR. TCRdb reprocessed the multiplex PCR reads with MiXCR, giving one entry per CDR3 protein. The data contain fewer than 600,000 distinct CDR3 sequences, about an eighth of them singletons. This clonotype was recorded many times. Its antigen is not identified. Germline V CDR1 and CDR2: MDHEN, SYDVKM. Trimming took off 2 bases at V and 5 bases at J, with 13 bases between the two ends. The CDR3 totals 14 residues.

Study observations and caveats: Also, most clonotypes expanded in the thyroid above 0.001 frequency appeared in blood.

The sequenced sample was blood. This TCR was recovered from a woman aged 25 to 39 with Graves' ophthalmopathy. This sequence joins TRBV28 and TRBJ2-7; D is undetermined. CDR3 coding DNA: TGTGCCAGCAGTTTAATTGGTGCTGGGGACGAGCAGTACTTC. It translates to CASSLIGAGDEQYF.